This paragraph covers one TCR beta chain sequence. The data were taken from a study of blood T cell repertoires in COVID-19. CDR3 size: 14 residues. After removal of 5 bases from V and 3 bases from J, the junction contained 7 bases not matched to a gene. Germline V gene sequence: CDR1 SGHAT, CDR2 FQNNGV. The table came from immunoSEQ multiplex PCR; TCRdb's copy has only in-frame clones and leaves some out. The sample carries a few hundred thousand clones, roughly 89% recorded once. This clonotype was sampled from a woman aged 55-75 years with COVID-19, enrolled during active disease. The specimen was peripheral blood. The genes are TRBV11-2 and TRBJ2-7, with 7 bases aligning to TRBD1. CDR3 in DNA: TGTGCCAGCAGCCTTACGGGGACAGACTACGAGCAGTACTTC. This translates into CASSLTGTDYEQYF. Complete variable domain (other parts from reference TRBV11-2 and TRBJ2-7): EAGVAQSPRYKIIEKRQSVAFWCNPISGHATLYWYQQILGQGPKLLIQFQNNGVVDDSQLPKDRFSAERLKGVDSTLKIQPAKLEDSAVYLCASSLTGTDYEQYFGPGTRLTVT.